The entry below gives a single T cell receptor beta chain sequence along with its context. After removal of 3 bases from V and 6 bases from J, the junction contained 10 bases not matched to a gene. Germline CDR1 is SGHNT and CDR2 is YENEEA. The CDR3 is 16 amino acids. These data belong to a study of T cell changes during pregnancy in multiple sclerosis. The method was immunoSEQ multiplex PCR; TCRdb's version includes in-frame clones alone and lacks a portion of them. The sample has 25,000 to 35,000 clones, roughly nine tenths seen once. The sequencing here drew on CD4+ T cells from peripheral blood mononuclear cells, taken in the second trimester of pregnancy. V usage is TRBV11-3 and J usage is TRBJ1-3; 8 bases match TRBD1. The TCR originated in a female donor in good health, enrolled as a control in a pregnancy study. CDR3 bases: TGTGCCAGCAGCTTGGCCGGGACAGGCCTCGAAAACACCATATATTTT. Protein: CASSLAGTGLENTIYF. The full variable domain, in which reference TRBV11-3 and TRBJ1-3 provide the parts outside the CDR3, is EAGVVQSPRYKIIEKKQPVAFWCNPISGHNTLYWYLQNLGQGPELLIRYENEEAVDDSQLPKDRFSAERLKGVDSTLKIQPAELGDSAVYLCASSLAGTGLENTIYFGEGSWLTVV.